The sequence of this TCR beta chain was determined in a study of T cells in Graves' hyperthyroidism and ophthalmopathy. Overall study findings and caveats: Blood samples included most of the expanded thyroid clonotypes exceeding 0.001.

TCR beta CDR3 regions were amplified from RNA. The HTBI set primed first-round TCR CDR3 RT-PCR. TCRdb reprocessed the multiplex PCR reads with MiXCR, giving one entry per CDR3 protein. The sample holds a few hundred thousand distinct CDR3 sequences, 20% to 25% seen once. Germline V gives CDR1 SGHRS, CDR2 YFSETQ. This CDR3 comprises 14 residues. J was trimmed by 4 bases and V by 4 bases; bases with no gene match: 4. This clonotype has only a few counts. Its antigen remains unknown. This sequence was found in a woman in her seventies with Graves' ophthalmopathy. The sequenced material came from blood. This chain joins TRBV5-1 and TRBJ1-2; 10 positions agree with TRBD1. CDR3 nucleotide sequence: TGCGCCAGCAGCATGGGACAGGGGCCCTATGGCTACACCTTC. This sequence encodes CASSMGQGPYGYTF.